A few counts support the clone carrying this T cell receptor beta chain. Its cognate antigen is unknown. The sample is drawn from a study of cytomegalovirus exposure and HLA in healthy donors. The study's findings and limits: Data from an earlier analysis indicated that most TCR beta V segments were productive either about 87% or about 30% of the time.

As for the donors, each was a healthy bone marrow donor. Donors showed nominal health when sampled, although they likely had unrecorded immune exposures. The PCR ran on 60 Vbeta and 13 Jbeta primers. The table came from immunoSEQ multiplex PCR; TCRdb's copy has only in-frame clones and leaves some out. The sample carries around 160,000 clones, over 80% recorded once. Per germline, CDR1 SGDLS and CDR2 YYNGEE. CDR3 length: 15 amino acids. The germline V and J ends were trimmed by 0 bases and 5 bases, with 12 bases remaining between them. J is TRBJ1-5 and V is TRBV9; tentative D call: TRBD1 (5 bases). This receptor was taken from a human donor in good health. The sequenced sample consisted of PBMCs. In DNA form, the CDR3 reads TGTGCCAGCAGCGTAGACGTCAGGGCGGATCAGCCCCAGCATTTT. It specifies CASSVDVRADQPQHF.